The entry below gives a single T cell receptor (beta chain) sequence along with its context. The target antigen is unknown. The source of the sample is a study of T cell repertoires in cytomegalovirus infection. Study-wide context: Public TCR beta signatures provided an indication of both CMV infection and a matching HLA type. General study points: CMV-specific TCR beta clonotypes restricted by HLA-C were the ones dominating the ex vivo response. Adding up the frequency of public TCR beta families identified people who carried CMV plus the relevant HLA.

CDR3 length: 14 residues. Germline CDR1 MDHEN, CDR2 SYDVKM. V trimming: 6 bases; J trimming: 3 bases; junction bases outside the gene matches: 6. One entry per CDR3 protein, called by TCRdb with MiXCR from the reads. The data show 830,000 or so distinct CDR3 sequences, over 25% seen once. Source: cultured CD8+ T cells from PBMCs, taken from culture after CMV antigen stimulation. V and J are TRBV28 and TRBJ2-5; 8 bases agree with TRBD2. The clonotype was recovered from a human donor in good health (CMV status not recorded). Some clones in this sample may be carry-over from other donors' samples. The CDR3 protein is CASRSGGRKETQYF. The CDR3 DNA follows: TGTGCCAGCAGATCGGGGGGGAGGAAAGAGACCCAGTACTTC.